This TCR beta chain was identified in a study of control samples from healthy donors and cancer patients (dated by TCRdb to the early 2020s). Libraries were built with the immunoSEQ multiplex PCR assay. The source is immuneACCESS, and TCRdb retained only in-frame sequences with V and J called. Part of the clones is not carried over; for the studies checked, unresolved V genes explain less than half of this, and the remainder is unexplained. The sample profile shows some 120,000 clones; around 86% of them were found once. The ten largest clones add up to about 8.7% of the sample. Measured from the cysteine to the phenylalanine, the CDR3 is 15 residues long. Solely the CDR3 DNA is kept, with 45 bases framed from the first base. V gives up 0 bases and J gives up 5 bases, and the segment between their germline ends measures 10 bases. In the germline V gene (reference sequence), CDR1 corresponds to PRHDT and CDR2 to FYEKMQ.

Worth noting for this clone: What antigen it recognizes has not been identified. No qualities accompany the bases; no much larger clone lies one base away.

Sequencing was done on a sample of blood. The chain is assembled from TRBV13 and TRBJ2-2; the best D guess is TRBD1, with 5 bases matching. The origin of this receptor is a man aged 40-55 years in good health. Here is the DNA: TGTGCCAGCAGCTTAGGGGGGCCGGAAACCGGGGAGCTGTTTTTT. Its translation reads: CASSLGGPETGELFF.